This T cell receptor beta chain was recorded in a study of cytomegalovirus exposure and HLA in healthy donors. The PCR employed 60 Vbeta primers together with 13 Jbeta primers. Only in-frame clones appear in the TCRdb table, and some are missing; sequencing was by immunoSEQ multiplex PCR. The sample lists about 98,000 clones; 55% to 80% were seen once. Whole-study results and caveats: Available immune exposure information covered CMV serostatus only. It was confirmed in vitro that a few of the CMV-associated chains were specific for CMV antigens. Several V segments, TRBV6-2 and TRBV6-3 among them, could not be told apart and were dropped. In a later analysis, TCR beta V- and J-gene trimming was associated with a missense DCLRE1C variant.

Worth noting for this clone: The antigen is not known.

CDR3 length: 16 residues. Trimming left V 0 bases short and J 5 bases short, with 17 bases between. Per the germline V gene, CDR1 is MNHEY and CDR2 is SVGAGI. This sequence originates from a female donor in good health and CMV-seronegative. The material sequenced was PBMCs. This chain links TRBV6-5 with TRBJ2-7; a weak D match, TRBD2 (6 bases). The CDR3 sequence is CASSYSGASEGNEQYF. In nucleotides, the CDR3 is TGTGCCAGCAGTTACTCAGGGGCTAGCGAAGGTAACGAGCAGTACTTC.